This T cell receptor beta chain is from a study of beta chain features in type 1 diabetes. Overall study results and limits: Sequencing of cDNA might inflate the share of cells that strongly express TCR. Across patients, naive, central memory and Treg TCRB repertoires exhibited apparently greater similarity than was observed across healthy donors.

The authors reverse transcribed all of the isolated RNA, so sequencing captured expressed TCRB transcripts. Assay used: immunoSEQ multiplex PCR; TCRdb lists only in-frame clones, some missing. Of just under 150,000 clones listed, 8.5% to 12% are singletons. This clone was found a few times. Its specificity is not known. V shed 0 bases and J 4 bases; nucleotides not matched to a gene: 5. From germline, CDR1 is GTSNPN and CDR2 SVGIG (reference sequence). The CDR3 covers 16 residues. The J gene is TRBJ2-5, the V gene TRBV30, with 13 positions matching TRBD2. Source material: naive CD4+ T cells from blood. This sequence originates from a man aged 18 to 29 in good health. The CDR3 DNA reads as TGTGCCTGGAGTGTGGGACTAGCGGGGACAGGAGAGACCCAGTACTTC. Translated, it gives CAWSVGLAGTGETQYF. Drawing the rest from reference TRBV30 and TRBJ2-5, the complete variable domain is SQTIHQWPATLVQPVGSPLSLECTVEGTSNPNLYWYRQAAGRGLQLLFYSVGIGQISSEVPQNLSASRPQDRQFILSSKKLLLSDSGFYLCAWSVGLAGTGETQYFGPGTRLLVL.